This paragraph reports one T cell receptor beta chain. These data come from a study of glioma-infiltrating T cells after dendritic cell vaccination. The immunoSEQ assay amplified TCRB CDR3 from up to 2 ug DNA. TCRdb's copy holds only in-frame clones and misses some; the assay was immunoSEQ multiplex PCR. The sample has tens of thousands of clones, 85% seen once; the top ten hold under 8.5%. Time point of the sample: after dendritic cell vaccination, including at tumor progression/relapse. This CDR3 region has 15 residues. Per the germline V gene, CDR1 is SGHTA and CDR2 is FQGTGA. The ends lost 5 bases at V and 0 bases at J; junction bases unmatched: 2.

The starting material was blood, obtained after dendritic cell vaccination. The receptor comes from a human donor with glioblastoma. The genes are TRBV7-3 and TRBJ2-7, with TRBD2 identical over 12 bases. CDR3 nucleotide sequence: TGTGCCAGCAGCCAGACTAGCGGGAGCTCCTACGAGCAGTACTTC. Protein: CASSQTSGSSYEQYF.